This T cell receptor (beta chain) was observed in a study of T cell changes during pregnancy in multiple sclerosis. Assay used: immunoSEQ multiplex PCR; TCRdb lists only in-frame clones, some missing. In the table there are about 41,000 clones, 90% to 95% of which are singletons. In germline, CDR1 is SGHTA, CDR2 FQGNSA. The V and J ends lost 5 bases and 2 bases, in that order; junction bases with no gene match: 3. The CDR3 contains 15 residues. The source is a female donor with multiple sclerosis, enrolled in a pregnancy study. The rearrangement uses TRBV7-2 and TRBJ2-1, with TRBD2 identical over 10 bases. The material was CD8+ T cells from peripheral blood mononuclear cells, obtained in the third trimester of pregnancy. CDR3 residues: CASSRTSGAYNEQFF. CDR3 coding DNA: TGTGCCAGCAGCCGCACTAGCGGGGCCTACAATGAGCAGTTCTTC.